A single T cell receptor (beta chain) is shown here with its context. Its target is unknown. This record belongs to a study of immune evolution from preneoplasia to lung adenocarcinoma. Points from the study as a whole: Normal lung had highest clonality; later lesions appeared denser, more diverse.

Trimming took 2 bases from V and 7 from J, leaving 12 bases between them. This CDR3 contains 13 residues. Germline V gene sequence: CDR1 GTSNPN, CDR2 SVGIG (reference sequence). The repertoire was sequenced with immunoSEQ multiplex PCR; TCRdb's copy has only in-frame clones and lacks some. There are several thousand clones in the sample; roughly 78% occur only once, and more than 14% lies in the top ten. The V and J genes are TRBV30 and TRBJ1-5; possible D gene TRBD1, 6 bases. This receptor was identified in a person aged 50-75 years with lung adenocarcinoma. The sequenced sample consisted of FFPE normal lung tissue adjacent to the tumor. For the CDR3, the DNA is TGTGCCTGGAGTATGAGGGGGTTACAGCCCCAGCATTTT. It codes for CAWSMRGLQPQHF.